The clone carrying this T cell receptor (beta chain) was counted a single time. Its specificity is unknown. Specified time point: week 11, during vaccination. Topical imiquimod accompanied each vaccine dose, which consisted of 300 ug of mutant IDH1 20-mer peptide. This entry comes from a study of a mutant IDH1 vaccine in newly diagnosed glioma. Study context: Beforehand, treatment had been radiotherapy, temozolomide, or both; the majority received both.

The CDR3 totals 15 residues. Germline V gene sequence: CDR1 SEHNR, CDR2 FQNEAQ (reference sequence). The V segment lost 3 bases and the J segment 7 bases; nucleotides outside the gene matches: 7. Assay used: immunoSEQ multiplex PCR; TCRdb lists only in-frame clones, some missing. The sample shows 110,000 or so clones, 90% of them seen only once. This receptor was obtained from a woman aged 45-59 years with glioma. Sample: PBMCs, taken from a glioma patient whose treatment included an IDH1 peptide vaccine. The chain is built from TRBV7-9 and TRBJ2-4, with TRBD1 matching over 9 bases. CDR3 sequence: CASSFWTGEKNIQYF. The CDR3 coding sequence is TGTGCCAGCAGCTTTTGGACAGGGGAGAAGAACATTCAGTACTTC.